The 14 T cell receptor beta chains in this list originate from one sample, sequenced in a study of T cell responses to AZD1222 COVID-19 vaccine. The protocol was immunoSEQ multiplex PCR, while the TCRdb copy is restricted to in-frame clones and leaves out a portion. The sample includes 150,000 to 200,000 clones, 90% to 95% seen only once; the top ten take 0.64%. The sample in question was peripheral blood, obtained on day 0 of AZD1222 vaccination. These receptors all come from an adult in good health.

This clone was recorded once. The chain recombines TRBV4-2 with TRBJ1-1; 7 bases fit TRBD1. Looked up from germline, CDR1 is LGHNA and CDR2 is YNFKEQ. V lost 5 bases to trimming and J lost 1 base; unmatched junction nucleotides: 1. This CDR3 has 13 residues. CDR3: CASSNRGNTEAFF. The CDR3 nucleotides read TGTGCCAGCAGCAACAGGGGGAACACTGAAGCTTTCTTT.

The V call is TRBV4-2, the J call TRBJ2-1; 7 nucleotides match TRBD2. Losses at the gene ends were 0 bases for V and 4 bases for J; bases not matched to a gene: 3. The CDR3 sequence is 15 residues long. The germline V gene encodes CDR1 LGHNA and CDR2 YNFKEQ. The CDR3 DNA is TGTGCCAGCAGCCAAGATGGGGACTATTACAATGAGCAGTTCTTC. Protein sequence: CASSQDGDYYNEQFF.

The chain has TRBV5-1 and TRBJ1-1, with 9 bases matching TRBD1. Trimming cost V 0 bases and J 0 bases; bases outside gene matches: 6. Looked up from germline, CDR1 is SGHRS and CDR2 is YFSETQ. There are 17 residues in the CDR3. The CDR3 DNA sequence: TGCGCCAGCAGCTTGGAAACAGGGGGCCTACTGAACACTGAAGCTTTCTTT. It encodes CASSLETGGLLNTEAFF. The full variable domain, completed using reference TRBV5-1 and TRBJ1-1, is KAGVTQTPRYLIKTRGQQVTLSCSPISGHRSVSWYQQTPGQGLQFLFEYFSETQRNKGNFPGRFSGRQFSNSRSEMNVSTLELGDSALYLCASSLETGGLLNTEAFFGQGTRLTVV.

The CDR3 region is CASSTRGSGNTIYF. The CDR3 DNA sequence: TGTGCCAGCAGCACGCGCGGATCTGGAAACACCATATATTTT. The chain carries TRBV5-4 and TRBJ1-3; no firm D call. The CDR3 loop spans 14 amino acids. Per the germline V gene, CDR1 is SGHNT and CDR2 is YYREEE (reference sequence). V shed 4 bases and J shed 1 base, with 9 bases lying between them.

This clone was recorded once. V and J are TRBV28 and TRBJ1-2; 8 nucleotides agree with TRBD1. With 3 bases clipped from V and 5 bases from J, the junction kept 5 bases outside the gene matches. Per germline, CDR1 MDHEN and CDR2 SYDVKM. The CDR3 is made up of 14 amino acids. The CDR3 bases are TGTGCCAGCAGTTTTTCAGGGGGCGGGTATGGCTACACCTTC. Amino acid sequence: CASSFSGGGYGYTF.

This clone was seen a single time. The chain combines TRBV3-1 (or the pseudogene TRBV3-2) with TRBJ1-1; possible D gene TRBD1, 5 bases. This CDR3 contains 12 residues. CDR1 is LGHDT, CDR2 YNNKEL, per germline (reference sequence). With 3 bases removed from V and 5 bases from J, the gap between germline ends came to 7 bases. CDR3 bases: TGTGCCAGCAGCCAGGGACGTACTGAAGCTTTCTTT. This translates into CASSQGRTEAFF.

This clone occurred once. This chain uses TRBV25-1 with TRBJ2-6; weak D call: TRBD1 (5 bases). V lost 2 bases to trimming and J lost 1 base, with 12 bases between them. Germline CDR1 MGHDK, CDR2 SYGVNS. The CDR3 length is 17 residues. In nucleotides, the CDR3 is TGTGCCAGCAGTGAAGGGGCAGGCCGATCTGGGGCCAACGTCCTGACTTTC. This gives the protein CASSEGAGRSGANVLTF.

The CDR3 coding sequence is TGCGCCAGCAGCTTCGACAGGGAGGCTTCACCCCTCCACTTT. Translating gives CASSFDREASPLHF. This chain joins TRBV5-1 and TRBJ1-6; TRBD1 matches at 7 bases. The ends lost 2 bases at V and 9 bases at J; junction bases unmatched: 5. This CDR3 spans 14 amino acids. Germline values: CDR1 SGHRS, CDR2 YFSETQ. The full variable domain, in which reference TRBV5-1 and TRBJ1-6 provide the parts outside the CDR3, is KAGVTQTPRYLIKTRGQQVTLSCSPISGHRSVSWYQQTPGQGLQFLFEYFSETQRNKGNFPGRFSGRQFSNSRSEMNVSTLELGDSALYLCASSFDREASPLHFGNGTRLTVT.

The gene calls are TRBV4-1 and TRBJ1-1; D ambiguous. Germline lookup yields CDR1 MGHRA and CDR2 YSYEKL. Trimming pared 4 bases from V and 1 base from J, leaving 10 bases between. This CDR3 spans 14 amino acids. The CDR3 sequence is CASSPFTENTEAFF. CDR3 bases: TGCGCCAGCAGCCCATTCACTGAGAACACTGAAGCTTTCTTT.

V gene TRBV7-8 combines with J gene TRBJ1-4, with 9 nucleotides matching TRBD1. V gave up 2 bases and J gave up 6 bases; unmatched junction bases: 7. There are 16 residues in the CDR3. CDR1 is SGHVS and CDR2 is FQNEAQ in the germline V gene. CDR3 sequence (DNA): TGTGCCAGCAGCTTACTCGAGGGACAGGGCGATGAAAAACTGTTTTTT. This sequence encodes CASSLLEGQGDEKLFF.

The chain joins TRBV2 to TRBJ1-1, with D unresolved. The length of the CDR3 is 10 residues. Germline V gene data show CDR1 as SNHLY and CDR2 as FYNNEI. V was cut by 6 bases and J by 1 base, with 0 bases left in between. CDR3 in amino acids: CASRNTEAFF. CDR3 in DNA: TGTGCCAGCAGGAACACTGAAGCTTTCTTT.

The chain recombines TRBV27 with TRBJ2-7; a weak D match, TRBD1 (5 bases). The V end lost 2 bases, the J end lost 7 bases, and 15 bases lay between the germline ends. Germline CDR1 is MNHEY and CDR2 is SMNVEV (reference sequence). This CDR3 is 14 amino acids long. CDR3 coding DNA: TGTGCCAGCAGTTTAATGGGCAGGGCCCGGGAGCAGTACTTC. Protein product: CASSLMGRAREQYF.

The rearrangement uses TRBV14 and TRBJ1-1; D is undetermined. V dropped 1 base and J dropped 2 bases, with 17 bases sitting between them. Germline V gene sequence: CDR1 SGHDN, CDR2 FVKESK. The CDR3 is made up of 17 amino acids. This CDR3 is CASSQGSAAALNTEAFF. Written as DNA, the CDR3 is TGTGCCAGCAGCCAAGGATCGGCAGCCGCCTTAAACACTGAAGCTTTCTTT.

Note on this clone: This sample includes further DNA sequences coding for the same CDR3. J is TRBJ2-2 and V is TRBV4-1, with D tentatively TRBD2 (5 bases). Trimming pared 1 base from V and 1 base from J, leaving 7 bases between. CDR1 and CDR2 (germline): MGHRA, YSYEKL. CDR3 length: 15 residues. CDR3 in amino acids: CASSQVGGNTGELFF. DNA for the CDR3: TGCGCCAGCAGCCAAGTTGGAGGGAACACCGGGGAGCTGTTTTTT.